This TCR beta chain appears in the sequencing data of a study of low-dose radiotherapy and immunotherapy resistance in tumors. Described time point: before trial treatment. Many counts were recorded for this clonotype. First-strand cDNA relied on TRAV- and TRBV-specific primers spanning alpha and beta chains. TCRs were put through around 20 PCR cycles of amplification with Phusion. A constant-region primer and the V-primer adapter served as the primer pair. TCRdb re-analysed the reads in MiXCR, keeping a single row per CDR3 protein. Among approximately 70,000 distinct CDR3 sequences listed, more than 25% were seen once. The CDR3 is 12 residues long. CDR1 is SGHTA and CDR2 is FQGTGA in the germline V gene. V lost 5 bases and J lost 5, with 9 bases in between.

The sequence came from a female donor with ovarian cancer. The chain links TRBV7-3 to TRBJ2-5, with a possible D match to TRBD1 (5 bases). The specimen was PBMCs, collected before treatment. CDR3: CASSIPGETQYF. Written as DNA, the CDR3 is TGTGCCAGCAGCATTCCAGGGGAGACCCAGTACTTC. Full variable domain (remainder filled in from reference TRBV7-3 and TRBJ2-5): GAGVSQTPSNKVTEKGKYVELRCDPISGHTALYWYRQSLGQGPEFLIYFQGTGAADDSGLPNDRFFAVRPEGSVSTLKIQRTERGDSAVYLCASSIPGETQYFGPGTRLLVL.